The TCR beta chain under discussion was sequenced for a study of CD8 T cells in Susac syndrome. Random hexamers were used to reverse transcribe the RNA input (roughly 0.5 to 1 ug). Multiplex PCR with immunoSEQ amplified the TCR beta CDR3 across 54 Vbeta and 13 Jbeta. Each CDR3 protein gets one entry after TCRdb re-called the immunoSEQ multiplex PCR reads with MiXCR. Of just over 300,000 distinct CDR3 sequences in the sample, roughly nine tenths were seen once. Material for sequencing was CD4+ T cells from PBMCs. The TCR comes from a human donor with multiple sclerosis.

The CDR3 DNA sequence: TGTGCCAGCAGCCAAGCAAATAGGGGGGGAATCATCAATGAGCAGTTCTTC. Its protein product is CASSQANRGGIINEQFF. The chain joins TRBV3-1 to TRBJ2-1; TRBD2 is a possible D gene (7 bases). V was shortened by 1 base and J by 6 bases, with 19 bases between the two germline ends. The CDR3 runs to 17 residues. Germline CDR1 and CDR2: LGHDT and YNNKEL (reference sequence).